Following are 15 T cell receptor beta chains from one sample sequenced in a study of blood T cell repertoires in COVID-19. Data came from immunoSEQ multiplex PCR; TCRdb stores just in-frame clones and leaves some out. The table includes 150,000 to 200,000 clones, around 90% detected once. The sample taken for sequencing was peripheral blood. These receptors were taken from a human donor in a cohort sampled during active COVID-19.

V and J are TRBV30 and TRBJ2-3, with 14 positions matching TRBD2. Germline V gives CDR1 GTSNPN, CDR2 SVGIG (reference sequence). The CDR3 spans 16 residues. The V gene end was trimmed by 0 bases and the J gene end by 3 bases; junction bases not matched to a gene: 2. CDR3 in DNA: TGTGCCTGGAGTGTCGGACTAGCGGGAGGTACAGATACGCAGTATTTT. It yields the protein CAWSVGLAGGTDTQYF.

CDR3 in amino acids: CASSLQPGQGHEQYF. The CDR3 DNA follows: TGCGCCAGCAGCCTACAGCCGGGACAGGGCCACGAGCAGTACTTC. The chain recombines TRBV4-1 with TRBJ2-7; 9 bases map to TRBD1. V gave up 4 bases and J gave up 5 bases; unmatched junction bases: 9. This CDR3 has 15 residues. CDR1 is MGHRA, CDR2 YSYEKL, per germline.

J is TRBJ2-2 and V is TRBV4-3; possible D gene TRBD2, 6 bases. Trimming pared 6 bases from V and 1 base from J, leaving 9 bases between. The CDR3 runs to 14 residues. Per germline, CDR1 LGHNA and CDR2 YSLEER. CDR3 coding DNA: TGCGCCAGCAGGGATAGCGGGAACACCGGGGAGCTGTTTTTT. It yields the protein CASRDSGNTGELFF.

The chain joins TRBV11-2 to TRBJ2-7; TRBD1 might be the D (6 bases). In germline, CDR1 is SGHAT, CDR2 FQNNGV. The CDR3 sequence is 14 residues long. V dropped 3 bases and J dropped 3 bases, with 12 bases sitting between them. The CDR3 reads CASSFGGVNYEQYF. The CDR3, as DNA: TGTGCCAGCAGCTTTGGGGGCGTGAACTACGAGCAGTACTTC.

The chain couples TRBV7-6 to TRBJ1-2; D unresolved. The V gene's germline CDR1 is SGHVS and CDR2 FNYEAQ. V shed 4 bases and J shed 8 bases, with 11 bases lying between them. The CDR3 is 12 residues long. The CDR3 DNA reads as TGTGCCAGCAGCTCAACAGAAGGCGGCTACACCTTC. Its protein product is CASSSTEGGYTF.

The CDR3 DNA sequence: TGTGCCAGCAGCGTCGGACTGCGGGAAGCTTCGGGGGTGCAGTACTTC. It translates to CASSVGLREASGVQYF. J is TRBJ2-7 and V is TRBV5-6; D may be TRBD2 (6 bases). From germline, CDR1 is SGHDT and CDR2 YYEEEE. V lost 4 bases to trimming and J lost 9 bases, with 26 bases between them. The CDR3 runs to 16 residues.

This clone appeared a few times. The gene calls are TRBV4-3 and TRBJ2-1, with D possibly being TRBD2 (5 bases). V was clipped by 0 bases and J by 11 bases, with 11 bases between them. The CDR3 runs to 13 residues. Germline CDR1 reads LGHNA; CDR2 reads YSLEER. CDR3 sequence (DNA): TGCGCCAGCAGCCAAGATGGAATAGCGAAGCAGTTCTTC. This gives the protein CASSQDGIAKQFF.

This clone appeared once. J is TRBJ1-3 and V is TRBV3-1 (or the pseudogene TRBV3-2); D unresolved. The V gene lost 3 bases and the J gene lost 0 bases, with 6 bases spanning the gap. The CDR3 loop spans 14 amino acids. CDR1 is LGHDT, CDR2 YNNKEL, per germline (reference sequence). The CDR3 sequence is CASSQRASGNTIYF. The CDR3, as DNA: TGTGCCAGCAGCCAGAGGGCCTCTGGAAACACCATATATTTT.

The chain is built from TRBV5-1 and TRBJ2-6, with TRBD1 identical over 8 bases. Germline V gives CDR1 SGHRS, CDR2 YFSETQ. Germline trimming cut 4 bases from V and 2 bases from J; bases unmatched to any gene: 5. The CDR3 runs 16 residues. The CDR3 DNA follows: TGCGCCAGCAGCCCCGGGACAGGCGCTGGGGCCAACGTCCTGACTTTC. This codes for CASSPGTGAGANVLTF.

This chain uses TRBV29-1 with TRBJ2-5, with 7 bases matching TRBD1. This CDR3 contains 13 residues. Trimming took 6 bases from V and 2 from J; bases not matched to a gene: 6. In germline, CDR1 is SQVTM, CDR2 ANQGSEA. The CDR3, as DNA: TGCAGCGTCCGGGACAGCAGACAAGAGACCCAGTACTTC. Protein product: CSVRDSRQETQYF.

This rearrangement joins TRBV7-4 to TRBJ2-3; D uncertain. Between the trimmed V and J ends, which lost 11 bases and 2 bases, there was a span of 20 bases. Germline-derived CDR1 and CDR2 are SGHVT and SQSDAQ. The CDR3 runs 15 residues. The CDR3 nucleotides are TGTGCCTTAGCCCTCGGCCGATCTATCACAGATACGCAGTATTTT. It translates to CALALGRSITDTQYF.

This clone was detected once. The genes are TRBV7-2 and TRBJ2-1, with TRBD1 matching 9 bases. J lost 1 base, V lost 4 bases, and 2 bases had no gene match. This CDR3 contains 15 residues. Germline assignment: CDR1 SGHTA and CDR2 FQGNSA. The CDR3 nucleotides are TGTGCCAGCAGCTGGGGACAGGGTTCCTACAATGAGCAGTTCTTC. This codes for CASSWGQGSYNEQFF.

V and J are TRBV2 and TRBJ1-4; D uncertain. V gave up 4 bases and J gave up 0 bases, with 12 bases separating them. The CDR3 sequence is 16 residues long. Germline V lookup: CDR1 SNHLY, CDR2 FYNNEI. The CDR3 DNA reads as TGTGCCAGCAGTGGGGGAGCCGGGACAACTAATGAAAAACTGTTTTTT. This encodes CASSGGAGTTNEKLFF. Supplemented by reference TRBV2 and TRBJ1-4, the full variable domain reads EPEVTQTPSHQVTQMGQEVILRCVPISNHLYFYWYRQILGQKVEFLVSFYNNEISEKSEIFDDQFSVERPDGSNFTLKIRSTKLEDSAMYFCASSGGAGTTNEKLFFGSGTQLSVL.

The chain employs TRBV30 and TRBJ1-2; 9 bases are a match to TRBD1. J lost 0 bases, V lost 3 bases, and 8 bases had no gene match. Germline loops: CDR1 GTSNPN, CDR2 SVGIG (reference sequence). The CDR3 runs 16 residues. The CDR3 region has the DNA TGTGCCTGGAGAGCCCCGGGACAGGGCACTAACTATGGCTACACCTTC. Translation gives CAWRAPGQGTNYGYTF.

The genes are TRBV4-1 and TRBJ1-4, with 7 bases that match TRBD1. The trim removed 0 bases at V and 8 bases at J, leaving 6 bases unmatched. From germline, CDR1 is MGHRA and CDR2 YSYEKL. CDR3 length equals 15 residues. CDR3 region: CASSQEAGGGEKLFF. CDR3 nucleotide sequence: TGCGCCAGCAGCCAAGAGGCAGGGGGTGGCGAAAAACTGTTTTTT.